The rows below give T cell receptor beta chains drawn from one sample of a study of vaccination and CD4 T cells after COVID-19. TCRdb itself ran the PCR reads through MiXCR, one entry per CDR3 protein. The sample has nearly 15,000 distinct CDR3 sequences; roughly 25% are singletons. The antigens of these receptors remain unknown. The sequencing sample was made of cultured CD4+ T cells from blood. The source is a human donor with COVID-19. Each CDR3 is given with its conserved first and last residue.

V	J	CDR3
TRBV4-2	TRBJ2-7	CASSQVERGHYEQYF
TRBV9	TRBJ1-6	CASSPSLGGQGNSPLHF
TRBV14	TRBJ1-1	CASSGVGINTEAFF
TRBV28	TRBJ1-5	CASRTLRVQPQHF
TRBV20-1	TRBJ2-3	CSAGGFPGGGTDTQYF
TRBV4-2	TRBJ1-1	CASSQDLNFGGPSNTEAFF
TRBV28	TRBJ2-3	CASSLGTGGPDTQYF
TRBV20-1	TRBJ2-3	CSAPRPGITDTQYF
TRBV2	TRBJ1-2	CASINLYGYTF
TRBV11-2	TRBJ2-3	CASSSRILGDTQYF
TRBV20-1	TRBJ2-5	CSGGVEETQYF
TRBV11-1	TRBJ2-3	CASSFEQGATDTQYF
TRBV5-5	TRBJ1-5	CASSLAVAGGIGQPQHF
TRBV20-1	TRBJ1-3	CSAPALGDLSGNTIYF
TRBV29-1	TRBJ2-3	CSVELSSALSDTQYF
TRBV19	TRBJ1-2	CASSMGPGGVYGYTF
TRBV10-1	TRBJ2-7	CASSRTGGYEQYF
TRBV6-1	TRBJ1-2	CASSVGQLANYGYTF
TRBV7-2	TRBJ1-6	CASSYTGGGNSPLHF
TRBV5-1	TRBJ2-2	CASSLVAGGFTNTGELFF
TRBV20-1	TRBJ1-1	CSARAPPPNTEAFF
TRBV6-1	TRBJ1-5	CASSTTGTSQPQHF
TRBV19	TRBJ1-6	CASSTRDRGSPLHF
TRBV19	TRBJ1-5	CASTTPGVEQPQHF
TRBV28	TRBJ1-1	CASSLLTGLLNTEAFF
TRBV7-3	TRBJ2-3	CASSLSGLAGGPNTQYF
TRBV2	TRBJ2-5	CASSDLGVEETQYF
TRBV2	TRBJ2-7	CASSEPPSEQYF
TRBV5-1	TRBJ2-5	CASSPRTVQETQYF
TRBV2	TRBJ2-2	CASSKGQGSNTGELFF
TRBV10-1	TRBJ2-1	CASSHAVAGDRNEQFF
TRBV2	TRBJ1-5	CASRYRENQPQHF
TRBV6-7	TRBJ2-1	CASSPPNRGGSYSEQFF
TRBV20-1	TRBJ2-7	CSARSPSNYYEQYF
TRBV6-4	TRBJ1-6	CASSERQGSPLHF
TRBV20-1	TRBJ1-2	CSARDAVEGYTF
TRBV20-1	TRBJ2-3	CSAGRRISITDTQYF
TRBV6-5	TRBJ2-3	CASSYRGQGVGRDTQYF
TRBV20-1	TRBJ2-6	CSASQDRGRPEANVLTF
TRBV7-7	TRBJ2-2	CASSSTGGDTGELFF
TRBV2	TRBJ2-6	CASSAGLSSGANVLTF
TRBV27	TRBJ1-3	CASSPRQGNGNTIYF
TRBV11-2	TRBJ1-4	CASSLERVEKLFF
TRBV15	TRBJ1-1	CATSPPRRESTEAFF
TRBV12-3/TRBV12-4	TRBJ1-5	CASSSDSHQPQHF
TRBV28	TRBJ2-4	CASSPGTGYTQYF
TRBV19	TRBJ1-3	CASNGRSGNTIYF
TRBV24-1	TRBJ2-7	CATSDRGQGDEQYF
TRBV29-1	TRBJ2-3	CSVDQGYIDTQYF
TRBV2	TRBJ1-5	CASSETGTGQPQHF
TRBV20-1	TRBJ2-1	CSATDTYNEQFF
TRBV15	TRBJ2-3	CATSRDRVSTDTQYF
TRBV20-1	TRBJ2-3	CSARDDTQYF
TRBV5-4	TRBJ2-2	CASSYTSVSGELFF
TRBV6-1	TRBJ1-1	CASSPGTGGYTEAFF